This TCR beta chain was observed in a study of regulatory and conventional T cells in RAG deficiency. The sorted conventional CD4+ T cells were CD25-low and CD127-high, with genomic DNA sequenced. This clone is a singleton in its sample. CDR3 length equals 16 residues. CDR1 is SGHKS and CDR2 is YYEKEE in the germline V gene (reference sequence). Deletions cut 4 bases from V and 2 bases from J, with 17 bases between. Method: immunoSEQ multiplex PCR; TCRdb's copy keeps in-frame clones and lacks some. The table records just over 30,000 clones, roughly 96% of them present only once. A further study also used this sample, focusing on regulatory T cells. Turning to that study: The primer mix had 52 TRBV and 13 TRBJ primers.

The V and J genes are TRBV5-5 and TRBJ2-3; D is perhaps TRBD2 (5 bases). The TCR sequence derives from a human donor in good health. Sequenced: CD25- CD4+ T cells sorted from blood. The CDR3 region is CASSPFGSGLTDTQYF. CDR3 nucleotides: TGTGCCAGCAGCCCCTTTGGGAGCGGACTCACAGATACGCAGTATTTT.